Below, 14 T cell receptor beta chains from the same sample are listed, as sequenced in a study of blood T cell repertoires in COVID-19. Assay used: immunoSEQ multiplex PCR; TCRdb lists only in-frame clones, some missing. This sample has 100,000 to 150,000 clones; roughly 90% occur once, and the top ten carry around 4.5%. Sequenced input: peripheral blood. The receptor set was obtained from a man aged 55-75 years with COVID-19, enrolled during active disease.

The chain carries TRBV6-5 and TRBJ1-2; 7 bases align to TRBD1. The CDR3 spans 12 residues. Germline CDR1 reads MNHEY; CDR2 reads SVGAGI. The trim removed 8 bases at V and 7 bases at J, leaving 7 bases unmatched. The CDR3 nucleotides read TGTGCCAGCGGAGCCAGGGGGTTTGGCTACACCTTC. As protein: CASGARGFGYTF.

The V call is TRBV12-3 or TRBV12-4, the J call TRBJ1-2, with TRBD1 identical over 8 bases. The CDR3 sequence is 13 residues long. The junction had 7 bases not matched to a gene; V was cut back by 6 bases and J by 7 bases. The chain's CDR3 is CASSRTGQGGYTF. CDR3 DNA: TGTGCCAGCAGCAGGACAGGGCAGGGTGGCTACACCTTC.

V usage is TRBV9 and J usage is TRBJ1-3; D unresolved. Trimming removed 0 bases from V and 4 bases from J, with 14 bases in between. The CDR3 has 16 residues. Germline V CDR1 and CDR2: SGDLS, YYNGEE. CDR3 nucleotides: TGTGCCAGCAGCGTAGGTGACACCCAGACGGGAAACACCATATATTTT. Its translation: CASSVGDTQTGNTIYF.

The rearrangement links TRBV6-6 to TRBJ1-1; no firm D call. The CDR3 length is 13 residues. CDR1 is MNHNY and CDR2 is SVGAGI in the germline V gene (reference sequence). V dropped 6 bases and J dropped 11 bases, with 19 bases sitting between them. CDR3 in amino acids: CASRDQVGGRAFF. The CDR3 DNA sequence: TGTGCCAGCAGGGACCAGGTGGGAGGGCGGGCTTTCTTT.

The CDR3 DNA reads TGCGCCAGCAGCCACGCCGATGGACAGGGAAAAGAAAAACTGTTTTTT. This encodes CASSHADGQGKEKLFF. The chain carries TRBV4-1 and TRBJ1-4; 8 nucleotides agree with TRBD1. The CDR3 runs to 16 residues. CDR1 and CDR2 (germline): MGHRA, YSYEKL. V lost 3 bases to trimming and J lost 8 bases; unmatched junction nucleotides: 11.

This clone showed up just once. This chain joins TRBV7-6 and TRBJ1-3; no clear D. Trimming pared 1 base from V and 1 base from J, leaving 14 bases between. Germline CDR1 SGHVS, CDR2 FNYEAQ. This CDR3 region has 17 residues. The CDR3 DNA sequence: TGTGCCAGCAGCTTAGGCCCTGCGGGTCGGTCTGGAAACACCATATATTTT. This gives the protein CASSLGPAGRSGNTIYF.

This clone was observed once. The gene calls are TRBV7-3 and TRBJ2-3; perhaps TRBD2 as D (7 bases). The ends were cut back, 2 bases at V and 4 bases at J, with 10 bases in the middle. The CDR3 loop spans 14 amino acids. Looked up from germline, CDR1 is SGHTA and CDR2 is FQGTGA. The CDR3 DNA reads as TGTGCCAGCAGCTTAGCGGGGGCGCCAGATACGCAGTATTTT. It yields the protein CASSLAGAPDTQYF.

The chain has TRBV6-4 and TRBJ2-1, with TRBD2 matching 8 bases. V was pared by 3 bases and J by 5 bases, with 3 bases of the junction left unmatched. CDR1 MRHNA and CDR2 SNTAGT come from the germline V gene. This CDR3 spans 14 amino acids. The CDR3 reads CASSDTSGDNEQFF. The CDR3 coding sequence is TGTGCCAGCAGTGATACTAGCGGAGACAATGAGCAGTTCTTC.

DNA of the CDR3: TGTGCCTGGAGTAGGGACAGGGGGCTCTCCTTCTCCTACAATGAGCAGTTCTTC. Its translation is CAWSRDRGLSFSYNEQFF. This chain connects TRBV30 to TRBJ2-1; TRBD1 aligns across 12 bases. Germline CDR1 is GTSNPN and CDR2 is SVGIG (reference sequence). J lost 0 bases, V lost 2 bases, and 8 bases had no gene match. This CDR3 has 18 residues.

The chain employs TRBV9 and TRBJ1-2, with D possibly TRBD1 on 5 matching bases. The CDR3 contains 17 residues. V was clipped by 4 bases and J by 6 bases, with 25 bases between them. Germline loops: CDR1 SGDLS, CDR2 YYNGEE. CDR3 sequence reads: CASSKPHMGGDLDGYTF. The CDR3 region has the DNA TGTGCCAGCAGCAAGCCCCATATGGGGGGGGATTTAGATGGCTACACCTTC.

V gene TRBV6-5 combines with J gene TRBJ1-1; TRBD1 agrees at 8 bases. The V gene end was trimmed by 10 bases and the J gene end by 7 bases; junction bases not matched to a gene: 8. The CDR3 has 12 residues. Germline V gene data show CDR1 as MNHEY and CDR2 as SVGAGI. The chain's CDR3 is CATRTGTNEAFF. Written as DNA, the CDR3 is TGTGCCACCCGGACAGGGACGAATGAAGCTTTCTTT.

V usage is TRBV6-1 and J usage is TRBJ1-5; no firm D call. Germline V CDR1 and CDR2: MNHNS, SASEGT. Trimming stripped 2 bases from V and 6 bases from J, with 8 bases between. This CDR3 is built from 13 residues. The CDR3 region has the DNA TGTGCCAGCAGTGAAAGCGCGAGTCAGCCCCAGCATTTT. This gives the protein CASSESASQPQHF.

The V gene is TRBV5-1, the J gene TRBJ2-5, with 9 bases that match TRBD1. The CDR3 is made up of 16 amino acids. V lost 2 bases and J lost 4; bases outside the gene matches: 9. Looked up from germline, CDR1 is SGHRS and CDR2 is YFSETQ. CDR3 region: CASSFEGQGRGETQYF. CDR3 in DNA: TGCGCCAGCAGCTTTGAGGGACAGGGACGAGGAGAGACCCAGTACTTC.

V usage is TRBV6-4 and J usage is TRBJ1-2; 8 positions agree with TRBD1. There are 15 residues in the CDR3. The germline gives CDR1 MRHNA, CDR2 SNTAGT. V shed 4 bases and J 4 bases; nucleotides not matched to a gene: 8. CDR3 region: CASSAEGTGGYGYTF. CDR3 bases: TGTGCCAGCAGTGCAGAAGGAACAGGGGGCTATGGCTACACCTTC.